This T cell receptor (beta chain) was captured by sequencing in a study of blood T cell repertoires in COVID-19. The study drew participants aged about 18 to 95 years from roughly 25 US areas. Cohort allocation depended upon clinical history that participants reported. CDR1 MDHEN and CDR2 SYDVKM come from the germline V gene. This CDR3 has 15 residues. Trimming took 6 bases from V and 6 from J, leaving 20 bases between them. The method was immunoSEQ multiplex PCR; TCRdb's version includes in-frame clones alone and lacks a portion of them. The data contain approximately 230,000 clones, approximately 84% of them singletons.

The chain couples TRBV28 to TRBJ1-1; a possible D gene is TRBD1 (5 bases). The sequencing sample was made of PBMCs or T cells enriched from blood (not recorded which). The receptor comes from a man aged 40-49 years who had recovered from COVID-19. For the CDR3, the DNA is TGTGCCAGCAGCACTACCCGGGGGACTCTTGCTGAAGCTTTCTTT. As protein: CASSTTRGTLAEAFF.